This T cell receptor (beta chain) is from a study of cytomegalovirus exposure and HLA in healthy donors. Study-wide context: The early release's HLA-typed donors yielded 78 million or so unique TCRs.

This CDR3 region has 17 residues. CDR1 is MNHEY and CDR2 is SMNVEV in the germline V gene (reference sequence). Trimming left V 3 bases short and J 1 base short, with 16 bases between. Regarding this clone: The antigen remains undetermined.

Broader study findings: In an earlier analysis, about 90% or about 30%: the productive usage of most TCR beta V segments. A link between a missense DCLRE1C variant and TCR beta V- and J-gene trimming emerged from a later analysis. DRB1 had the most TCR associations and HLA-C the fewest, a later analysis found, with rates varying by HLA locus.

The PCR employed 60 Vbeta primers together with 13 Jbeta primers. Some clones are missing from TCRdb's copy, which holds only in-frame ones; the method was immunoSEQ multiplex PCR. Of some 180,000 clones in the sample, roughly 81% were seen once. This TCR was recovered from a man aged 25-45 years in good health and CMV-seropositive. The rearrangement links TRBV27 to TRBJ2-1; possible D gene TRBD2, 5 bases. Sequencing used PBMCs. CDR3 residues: CASSFGSARGSYNEQFF. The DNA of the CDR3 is TGTGCCAGCAGTTTTGGCTCCGCGAGAGGGTCCTACAATGAGCAGTTCTTC.